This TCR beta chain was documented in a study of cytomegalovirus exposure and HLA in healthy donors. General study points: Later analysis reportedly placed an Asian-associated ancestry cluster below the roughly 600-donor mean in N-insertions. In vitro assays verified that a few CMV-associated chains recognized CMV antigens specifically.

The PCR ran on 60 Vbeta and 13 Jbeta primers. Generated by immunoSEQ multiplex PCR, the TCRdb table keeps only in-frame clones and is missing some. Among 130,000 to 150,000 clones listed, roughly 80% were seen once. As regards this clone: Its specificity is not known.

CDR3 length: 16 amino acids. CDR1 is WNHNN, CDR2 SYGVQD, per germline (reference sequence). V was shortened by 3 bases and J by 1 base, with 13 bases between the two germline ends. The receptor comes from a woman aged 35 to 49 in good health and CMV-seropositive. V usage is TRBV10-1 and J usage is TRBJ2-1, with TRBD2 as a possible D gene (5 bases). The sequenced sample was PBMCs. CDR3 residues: CASSDPGRSSYNEQFF. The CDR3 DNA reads TGCGCCAGCAGTGACCCGGGGAGAAGTTCCTACAATGAGCAGTTCTTC.